This T cell receptor beta chain comes out of a study of blood T cell repertoires in COVID-19. Trimming at V came to 3 bases and at J to 3 bases, leaving 10 bases not matched to a gene. The CDR3 has 16 residues. Germline-derived CDR1 and CDR2 are SGDLS and YYNGEE. Original data processing: Reference gene primer amplification gave nucleated cell count estimates. The protocol was immunoSEQ multiplex PCR, while the TCRdb copy is restricted to in-frame clones and leaves out a portion. V, J and clone size were drawn from that table, and D and trimming were deduced from the DNA. The table includes roughly 100,000 clones, 75% to 85% detected once.

The sequenced sample was peripheral blood. The receptor was derived from a woman aged 70 to 79 with acute or convalescent COVID-19. The chain combines TRBV9 with TRBJ2-3, with 7 positions matching TRBD2. CDR3 sequence (DNA): TGTGCCAGCAGCGGGGCCCCGGGACTACCGACAGATACGCAGTATTTT. It translates to CASSGAPGLPTDTQYF.